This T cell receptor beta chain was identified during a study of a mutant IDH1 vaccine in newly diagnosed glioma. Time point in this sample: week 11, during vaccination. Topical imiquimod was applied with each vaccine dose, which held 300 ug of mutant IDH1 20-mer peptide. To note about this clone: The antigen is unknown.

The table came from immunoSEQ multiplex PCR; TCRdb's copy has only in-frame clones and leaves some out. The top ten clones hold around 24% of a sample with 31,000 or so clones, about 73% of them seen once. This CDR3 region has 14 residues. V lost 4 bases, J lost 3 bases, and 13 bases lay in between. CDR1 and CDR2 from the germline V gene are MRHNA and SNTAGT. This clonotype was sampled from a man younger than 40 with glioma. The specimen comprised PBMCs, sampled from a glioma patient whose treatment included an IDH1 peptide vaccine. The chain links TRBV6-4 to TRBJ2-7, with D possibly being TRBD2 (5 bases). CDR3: CASSATTEGYEQYF. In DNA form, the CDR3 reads TGTGCCAGCAGTGCAACTACAGAGGGCTACGAGCAGTACTTC.